What follows describes a single TCR beta chain. Antigen specificity is unknown. The sample is drawn from a study of cytomegalovirus exposure and HLA in healthy donors. Broader study findings: Most TCR sequences were uncommon, yet certain public TCRs appeared in many donors. A later analysis showed HLA-associated TCR beta chains outstripping equally common others in clonal expansion.

Use of 60 Vbeta and 13 Jbeta primers characterized the PCR. Clones were sequenced by immunoSEQ multiplex PCR, and TCRdb holds only the in-frame ones, with some missing. The sample has 150,000 to 200,000 clones; about four fifths are singletons. Trimming cost V 5 bases and J 2 bases, with 10 bases left between them. Per germline, CDR1 MNHEY and CDR2 SVGAGI. The CDR3 spans 13 residues. V and J are TRBV6-5 and TRBJ2-7; D gene unclear. Sequencing used PBMCs. The receptor's source is a man aged 18 to 30 in good health and CMV-seronegative. The CDR3 DNA sequence: TGTGCCAGCAGTCTACGACAAGCCTACGAGCAGTACTTC. It codes for CASSLRQAYEQYF.